This TCR beta chain came from a study of human T cells and chemical hapten exposure. As for the study in general: A roughly 2 cm by roughly 2 cm inner upper arm patch received 2% DPC for sensitization. Patch tests applied 0.01% DPC to the upper back, read at 6 days. The patients, most of them female, presented with alopecia areata, totalis or universalis.

MiXCR was run by TCRdb on the RACE reads, yielding one entry per CDR3 protein. The sample contains 84,000 or so distinct CDR3 sequences, about 10% of which appear only once. Time point given: patch test 2, 6 weeks after DPC sensitization. The treatment is: therapeutic diphenylcyclopropenone sensitization with weekly scalp DPC. The CDR3 sequence is 15 residues long. The ends were cut back, 5 bases at V and 8 bases at J, with 22 bases in the middle. CDR1 is DFQATT and CDR2 is SNEGSKA in the germline V gene (reference sequence). This specimen was whole blood, taken in connection with sensitization to the hapten diphenylcyclopropenone (DPC). V usage is TRBV20-1 and J usage is TRBJ2-1, with a tentative D call TRBD2 (6 bases). The clonotype originates from a woman aged 25 to 39 with alopecia areata. Some clones in this sample may be carry-over from other donors' samples. CDR3 sequence (DNA): TGCAGTGCTCAGAGGCGGGGCGGGATCTGGGATGAGCAGTTCTTC. Translated, it gives CSAQRRGGIWDEQFF.